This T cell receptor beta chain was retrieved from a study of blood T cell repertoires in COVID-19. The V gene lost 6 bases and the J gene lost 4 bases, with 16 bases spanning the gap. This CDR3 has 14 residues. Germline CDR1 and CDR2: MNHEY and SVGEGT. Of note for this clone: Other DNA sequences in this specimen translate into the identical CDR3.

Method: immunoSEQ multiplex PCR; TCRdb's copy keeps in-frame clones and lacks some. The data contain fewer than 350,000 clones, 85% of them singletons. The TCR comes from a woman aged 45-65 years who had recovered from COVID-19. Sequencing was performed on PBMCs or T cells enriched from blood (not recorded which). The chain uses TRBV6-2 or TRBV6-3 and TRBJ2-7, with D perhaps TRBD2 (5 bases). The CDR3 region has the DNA TGTGCCAGCAGCCGCAGCGGTACAGAATACGAGCAGTACTTC. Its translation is CASSRSGTEYEQYF.